This T cell receptor beta chain was identified during a study of shared clonotypes between healthy human individuals. The study's findings and limits: The naive CD4 repertoires of several donors were compared, and around 4.9% of clonotypes were shared. Incomplete sequencing of sorted subsets was indicated by rarefaction despite large depth.

This CDR3 has 16 residues. V was cut by 2 bases and J by 1 base, with 14 bases left in between. Germline values: CDR1 MDHEN, CDR2 SYDVKM. Running of the assay took place at deep level. Sequencing was performed with immunoSEQ multiplex PCR; in TCRdb, only in-frame clones are kept and a portion is missing. The repertoire includes roughly 1 million clones, 75% to 80% of them detected once, and more than 0.5% sits in the top ten. Note on this clone: What it binds is unknown.

Sequencing input: memory CD4+ T cells from PBMCs. Subset here: CD45RA-negative fraction. V and J are TRBV28 and TRBJ1-1; D call uncertain. The TCR was taken from a young man in good health. Some clones in this sample may be carry-over from other donors' samples. The CDR3 loop is CASSLRRKRGNTEAFF. The CDR3 DNA sequence: TGTGCCAGCAGTTTAAGAAGGAAACGGGGGAACACTGAAGCTTTCTTT.